Sequencing of this TCR beta chain was carried out in a study of OX40 agonist ivuxolimab in advanced cancers. Looking at the study overall: Ivuxolimab was a fully human IgG2 agonistic monoclonal antibody targeting the costimulatory receptor OX40 (CD134). The purpose of peripheral TCRbeta sequencing was to test whether ivuxolimab changed TCR sequence diversity and led to clonal T-cell expansion. In the dose-escalation cohort, around 80% of patients were male, and the mean age was 60 years with a range of roughly 20 to 85. The monotherapy dose-escalation portion (N = 52 patients) of the phase I ivuxolimab trial is reported in the paper. Three dose-escalation patients achieved partial responses, one with hepatocellular carcinoma and two with cutaneous melanoma. Intravenous ivuxolimab was administered to patients every 2 weeks at six dose levels: 0.01, 0.1, 0.3, 1.5, 3 and 10 mg/kg. Patients were allowed to have had prior anti-PD-1, anti-PD-L1 or anti-CTLA-4 therapy, and about 40% of the dose-escalation patients had been treated with checkpoint inhibitors. Of the 50 to 55 dose-escalation patients, hepatocellular carcinoma was present in about 20, melanoma in about 15, renal cell carcinoma in 9 and head and neck cancer in 9.

The research as a whole found: In partial responders in the 0.1-3.0 mg/kg groups, normalized peripheral clonal expansion was found to be among the lowest, especially among CD8+ T cells. Antigen specificity was not determined for the clonally expanded peripheral T cells. After ivuxolimab, expanded clones were on average more numerous among CD8+ T cells than among CD4+ T cells. Low levels of normalized T-cell clonal expansion were also shown by some nonresponding patients. Clonal expansion of both CD4+ and CD8+ blood T cells was observed from baseline to week 6 at doses 0.1 to 3.0 mg/kg.

From the cysteine through the phenylalanine, the CDR3 covers 13 amino acids. Only the CDR3 region is kept as DNA, spanning 39 bases read in frame from base 1. CDR1 and CDR2, looked up from the germline V gene (reference sequence), are MNHEY and SMNVEV. V is pared back by 4 bases and J by 1 base, with 8 bases lying between the germline termini. The trial excluded patients who had a history of autoimmune disease or who were on systemic immunosuppression. In every dose cohort, peripheral blood was drawn for TCR sequencing at baseline, cycle 4 day 1, and cycle 7 day 1. Samples came from an open-label, multicenter, first-in-human phase I dose-escalation trial of ivuxolimab. The trial enrolled adults with locally advanced or metastatic head and neck squamous cell, hepatocellular, melanoma or renal cell carcinoma. Before TCR sequencing, CD4+ and CD8+ T cells were separately sorted from peripheral blood.

To sequence the TCRbeta CDR3 region, genomic DNA was isolated from the sorted cells. TCRbeta CDR3 regions were sequenced using the immunoSEQ Assay. What TCRdb holds here is the immuneACCESS table cut down to in-frame rearrangements. Part of the clones is not present; checked against another copy, under half of the missing clones reflect an unresolved V gene, and the others are unexplained. Recorded for this sample are roughly 60,000 clones; 92% of them occurred a single time. Approximately 25% of the sample comes from the top ten. Concerning this clone itself: Its antigen remains undetermined. Within one base of it there is no much larger clone, and no base qualities were kept.

In this chain, TRBV27 is recombined with TRBJ2-7; no confident D gene assignment can be made. The sample in question was CD4+ or CD8+ T cells sorted from blood, obtained in a trial of the OX40 agonist ivuxolimab. This TCR was sampled from an adult with an advanced solid tumor such as melanoma, head and neck, liver or kidney cancer. The nucleotides read TGTGCCAGCAGTTCCGTCGGTTCCTACGAGCAGTACTTC. Translated, it reads CASSSVGSYEQYF.